One sample yielded the 32 T cell receptor beta chains listed below, sequenced in a study of cytomegalovirus exposure and HLA in healthy donors. Primers for the PCR totalled 60 Vbeta and 13 Jbeta. Generated by immunoSEQ multiplex PCR, the TCRdb table keeps only in-frame clones and is missing some. The sample lists under 150,000 clones; about 77% were seen once. The sequenced sample consisted of PBMCs. These receptors originate from a woman aged 25 to 39 in good health and CMV-seropositive.

The chain recombines TRBV19 with TRBJ1-2; 8 positions match TRBD1. CDR1 is LNHDA and CDR2 is SQIVND in the germline V gene (reference sequence). Trimming removed 7 bases from V and 2 bases from J; junction bases left unmatched: 15. The CDR3 extends over 17 amino acids. DNA of the CDR3: TGTGCCAGTATTCCGGACAGGGAAGGGATGCTAAACTATGGCTACACCTTC. This translates into CASIPDREGMLNYGYTF.

In DNA, the CDR3 is TGTGCCAGCAGCCAAGGAGGGCGCCACTCTGGAAACACCATATATTTT. Residues: CASSQGGRHSGNTIYF. The V gene is TRBV14, the J gene TRBJ1-3, with D unclear. The CDR3 has 16 amino acids. The V end lost 1 base, the J end lost 0 bases, and 10 bases lay between the germline ends. Germline loops: CDR1 SGHDN, CDR2 FVKESK.

This sequence joins TRBV6-6 and TRBJ2-3; TRBD1 matches 11 bases. The CDR3 extends over 16 amino acids. Germline V gene data show CDR1 as MNHNY and CDR2 as SVGAGI (reference sequence). The V gene end was trimmed by 6 bases and the J gene end by 2 bases; junction bases not matched to a gene: 7. The CDR3 nucleotides are TGTGCCAGCAGACCACGGACAGGGGGCTTCACAGATACGCAGTATTTT. It codes for CASRPRTGGFTDTQYF.

This chain connects TRBV27 to TRBJ1-1, with 7 bases identical to TRBD1. V was pared by 4 bases and J by 3 bases, with 5 bases of the junction left unmatched. The V gene's germline CDR1 is MNHEY and CDR2 SMNVEV (reference sequence). The CDR3 has 14 amino acids. CDR3 nucleotide sequence: TGTGCCAGCAGTTACACAGGGGCGCACACTGAAGCTTTCTTT. Translated: CASSYTGAHTEAFF.

The V call is TRBV7-9, the J call TRBJ2-3, with 12 bases lining up with TRBD2. Unmatched junction bases numbered 7, after V lost 11 bases and J lost 4 bases. Germline V gene sequence: CDR1 SEHNR, CDR2 FQNEAQ (reference sequence). The CDR3 totals 14 residues. CDR3 DNA sequence: TGTGCCGGAAGACTAGCGGGGGAGGCAGATACGCAGTATTTT. Translating it yields CAGRLAGEADTQYF.

This clone has just a few counts. The chain carries TRBV6-5 and TRBJ2-3; D remains unclear. Trimming shortened V by 6 bases and J by 2 bases, and 9 bases separated the two germline ends. The CDR3 sequence is 13 residues long. Germline CDR1 is MNHEY and CDR2 is SVGAGI. In DNA form, the CDR3 reads TGTGCCAGCAGAGACACACCCACAGATACGCAGTATTTT. Its translation: CASRDTPTDTQYF.

The chain carries TRBV10-1 and TRBJ1-1; 12 nucleotides line up with TRBD1. Germline lookup yields CDR1 WNHNN and CDR2 SYGVQD (reference sequence). J lost 7 bases, V lost 6 bases, and 9 bases had no gene match. The CDR3 totals 15 residues. CDR3 nucleotide sequence: TGCGCCAGCAGACCCGGGACAGGGGGCGCCGGTGAAGCTTTCTTT. Its translation is CASRPGTGGAGEAFF.

The genes are TRBV13 and TRBJ2-7, with D perhaps TRBD1 (5 bases). V was clipped by 4 bases and J by 6 bases, with 25 bases between them. The CDR3 length is 17 residues. Germline CDR1 PRHDT, CDR2 FYEKMQ (reference sequence). The CDR3 DNA is TGTGCCAGCAGCTGGGTCGGAGAAGGGGCCACCTCTGGCGAGCAGTACTTC. Amino acids: CASSWVGEGATSGEQYF.

The CDR3 DNA reads TGTGCCAGCAGCTCATCGGACGGGAGCTCTGGAAACACCATATATTTT. Its protein is CASSSSDGSSGNTIYF. The chain couples TRBV5-4 to TRBJ1-3; no reliable D call. The CDR3 has 16 amino acids. Looked up from germline, CDR1 is SGHNT and CDR2 is YYREEE (reference sequence). Trimming removed 3 bases at V and 0 bases at J, with 13 bases between.

The chain is built from TRBV5-1 and TRBJ2-5; no firm D call. The CDR3 extends over 14 amino acids. V was cut by 0 bases and J by 6 bases, with 12 bases left in between. Germline CDR1 SGHRS, CDR2 YFSETQ. CDR3 sequence (DNA): TGCGCCAGCAGCTTGGCCTCTAGTCCGCAGACCCAGTACTTC. As protein: CASSLASSPQTQYF.

The gene calls are TRBV6-5 and TRBJ1-4; TRBD1 might be the D (6 bases). This CDR3 has 14 residues. The V gene lost 6 bases and the J gene lost 3 bases, with 11 bases spanning the gap. CDR1 and CDR2 (germline): MNHEY, SVGAGI. The CDR3 protein is CASSQGSANEKLFF. The CDR3 region has the DNA TGTGCCAGCAGCCAGGGGTCGGCTAATGAAAAACTGTTTTTT.

The V and J genes are TRBV5-4 and TRBJ1-6; 7 bases match TRBD1. The J segment lost 10 bases and the V segment lost 3 bases, leaving 16 bases of the junction unmatched. The CDR3 length is 17 residues. Germline CDR1 reads SGHNT; CDR2 reads YYREEE (reference sequence). This CDR3 reads CASSSGTVFPLGSPLHF. The CDR3, as DNA: TGTGCCAGCAGCTCCGGGACAGTTTTCCCGCTCGGGTCACCCCTCCACTTT.

This chain joins TRBV27 and TRBJ1-2; D unclear. In germline, CDR1 is MNHEY, CDR2 SMNVEV (reference sequence). Trimming shortened V by 3 bases and J by 0 bases, and 8 bases separated the two germline ends. The CDR3 runs 14 residues. The CDR3 nucleotides read TGTGCCAGCAGTTTGAACAGCCCTAACTATGGCTACACCTTC. Translating gives CASSLNSPNYGYTF.

CDR3 nucleotide sequence: TGTGCCAGCAGCCCTTCTCTAGCGGGGGGACGAGAGACCCAGTACTTC. The encoded protein is CASSPSLAGGRETQYF. The chain is built from TRBV11-3 and TRBJ2-5; the match to TRBD2 covers 11 bases. The CDR3 spans 16 residues. Germline V CDR1 and CDR2: SGHNT, YENEEA. V was pared by 5 bases and J by 4 bases, with 9 bases of the junction left unmatched.

The J gene is TRBJ1-2, the V gene TRBV4-1, with D possibly TRBD1 on 5 matching bases. Trimming pared 1 base from V and 4 bases from J, leaving 10 bases between. The CDR3 spans 14 residues. Germline CDR1 is MGHRA and CDR2 is YSYEKL. The CDR3: CASSQAQGGYGYTF. The CDR3 DNA reads as TGCGCCAGCAGCCAAGCGCAGGGAGGCTATGGCTACACCTTC.

The rearrangement joins TRBV11-2 to TRBJ1-2; tentatively, D is TRBD1 (5 bases). V gave up 2 bases and J gave up 3 bases, with 10 bases separating them. The V gene's germline CDR1 is SGHAT and CDR2 FQNNGV. The length of the CDR3 is 14 residues. For the CDR3, the DNA is TGTGCCAGCAGCTTACAGGGTGCTGACTATGGCTACACCTTC. This encodes CASSLQGADYGYTF.

A few counts support this clone. This chain links TRBV4-1 with TRBJ1-4; 11 bases match TRBD1. There are 17 residues in the CDR3. V lost 7 bases to trimming and J lost 7 bases; unmatched junction nucleotides: 14. CDR1 and CDR2 (germline): MGHRA, YSYEKL. The CDR3 spells CASIKVPGQGGVEKLFF. DNA for the CDR3: TGCGCCAGCATCAAAGTCCCGGGACAGGGGGGAGTTGAAAAACTGTTTTTT.

This chain links TRBV29-1 with TRBJ2-3; D perhaps matches TRBD2 (5 bases). Trimming pared 0 bases from V and 3 bases from J, leaving 16 bases between. The CDR3 spans 16 residues. Germline V CDR1 and CDR2: SQVTM, ANQGSEA. The CDR3 DNA follows: TGCAGCGTTGAAGAAGCCCTCGTAGGGAGTACAGATACGCAGTATTTT. Amino acids: CSVEEALVGSTDTQYF.

The V gene is TRBV9, the J gene TRBJ2-7; 8 bases map to TRBD1. V was pared by 4 bases and J by 5 bases, with 8 bases of the junction left unmatched. CDR3 size: 14 residues. Per the germline V gene, CDR1 is SGDLS and CDR2 is YYNGEE. The CDR3 spells CASSTRGTGDEQYF. CDR3 nucleotides: TGTGCCAGCAGCACCCGCGGGACAGGAGACGAGCAGTACTTC.

V usage is TRBV5-4 and J usage is TRBJ2-3; maybe TRBD2 (6 bases). The V end was cut by 1 base, the J end by 7 bases, with 13 bases between. Germline V gene sequence: CDR1 SGHNT, CDR2 YYREEE (reference sequence). This CDR3 is 14 amino acids long. CDR3 nucleotide sequence: TGTGCCAGCAGCTTGCCTAAGACTAGTCATACGCAGTATTTT. It yields the protein CASSLPKTSHTQYF.

This rearrangement joins TRBV9 to TRBJ2-3, with 10 bases identical to TRBD2. With 0 bases clipped from V and 6 bases from J, the junction kept 13 bases outside the gene matches. From germline, CDR1 is SGDLS and CDR2 YYNGEE. The CDR3 has 18 residues. The CDR3 sequence is CASSVEGLAGAPVDTQYF. The CDR3 bases are TGTGCCAGCAGCGTAGAGGGGCTAGCGGGGGCCCCGGTGGATACGCAGTATTTT.

This clone was counted once. The J gene is TRBJ2-5, the V gene TRBV5-4; D is perhaps TRBD1 (8 bases). Per the germline V gene, CDR1 is SGHNT and CDR2 is YYREEE (reference sequence). V lost 3 bases, J lost 2 bases, and 17 bases lay in between. The CDR3 length is 16 residues. The CDR3 region is CASSSPDRGGQETQYF. In DNA form, the CDR3 reads TGTGCCAGCAGCTCCCCAGACAGGGGAGGGCAAGAGACCCAGTACTTC.

Written as DNA, the CDR3 is TGTGCCACCAGCAGAGGAATGGCAATCAATCAGCCCCAGCATTTT. It yields the protein CATSRGMAINQPQHF. This chain links TRBV15 with TRBJ1-5, with D uncertain. The V end was cut by 1 base, the J end by 3 bases, with 10 bases between. Germline V gives CDR1 LNHNV, CDR2 YYDKDF (reference sequence). The CDR3 runs 15 residues.

The V call is TRBV7-9, the J call TRBJ2-3, with D perhaps matching TRBD2 (5 bases). The V gene lost 5 bases and the J gene lost 0 bases, with 9 bases spanning the gap. The CDR3 has 14 amino acids. CDR1 is SEHNR, CDR2 FQNEAQ, per germline (reference sequence). The CDR3 DNA reads as TGTGCCAGCAGCCTAAGCGGAAGCACAGATACGCAGTATTTT. Amino acid sequence: CASSLSGSTDTQYF.

The rearrangement links TRBV27 to TRBJ2-7; the match to TRBD2 covers 10 bases. CDR3 length: 13 amino acids. CDR1 MNHEY and CDR2 SMNVEV come from the germline V gene (reference sequence). V lost 7 bases and J lost 6; bases outside the gene matches: 6. CDR3 DNA sequence: TGTGCCAGCATGAGTCTAGCGGGAGTCGAGCAGTACTTC. The encoded protein is CASMSLAGVEQYF.

Note on this clone: Mismatch with germline at one junction end may stem from a read error. The chain links TRBV7-9 to TRBJ1-1; D possibly corresponds to TRBD1 (5 bases). CDR1 is SEHNR and CDR2 is FQNEAQ in the germline V gene (reference sequence). This CDR3 comprises 15 residues. DNA of the CDR3: TGTTCCAGCAGTAATGACAGAACTGGAACAAAAGAAGCTTTCTTT. Protein product: CSSSNDRTGTKEAFF.

The genes are TRBV5-1 and TRBJ2-5; 8 positions match TRBD1. V shed 3 bases and J 1 base; nucleotides not matched to a gene: 2. The CDR3 length is 14 residues. The germline CDR1 and CDR2 sequences are SGHRS and YFSETQ. The CDR3 nucleotides are TGCGCCAGCAGCTCACAGGGGGTCCAAGAGACCCAGTACTTC. It codes for CASSSQGVQETQYF. Variable domain in full (rest from reference TRBV5-1 and TRBJ2-5): KAGVTQTPRYLIKTRGQQVTLSCSPISGHRSVSWYQQTPGQGLQFLFEYFSETQRNKGNFPGRFSGRQFSNSRSEMNVSTLELGDSALYLCASSSQGVQETQYFGPGTRLLVL.

Of note for this clone: The junction departs from the called germline gene at one end, perhaps through a read error. The CDR3, as DNA: TGTTCCAGCAGCTTAAACAGTGAAAAACTGTTTTTT. It yields the protein CSSSLNSEKLFF. This chain links TRBV7-9 with TRBJ1-4; D gene unclear. CDR1 SEHNR and CDR2 FQNEAQ come from the germline V gene (reference sequence). CDR3 length: 12 residues.

V usage is TRBV9 and J usage is TRBJ2-7; 8 bases map to TRBD1. Germline V gene sequence: CDR1 SGDLS, CDR2 YYNGEE. Trimming cost V 3 bases and J 3 bases; bases outside gene matches: 14. The CDR3 covers 17 residues. The CDR3, as DNA: TGTGCCAGCAGCGCCGGACTTGACAGGGGATTCTTCTACGAGCAGTACTTC. It encodes CASSAGLDRGFFYEQYF. Drawing the rest from reference TRBV9 and TRBJ2-7, the complete variable domain is DSGVTQTPKHLITATGQRVTLRCSPRSGDLSVYWYQQSLDQGLQFLIQYYNGEERAKGNILERFSAQQFPDLHSELNLSSLELGDSALYFCASSAGLDRGFFYEQYFGPGTRLTVT.

This chain joins TRBV6-1 and TRBJ2-3; 9 bases line up with TRBD1. Trimming removed 5 bases from V and 5 bases from J; junction bases left unmatched: 8. The CDR3 has 15 amino acids. Germline loops: CDR1 MNHNS, CDR2 SASEGT. Written as DNA, the CDR3 is TGTGCCAGCAGTTCACAGGGGGCGCAGGGAGATACGCAGTATTTT. Translating it yields CASSSQGAQGDTQYF.

The chain couples TRBV7-3 to TRBJ2-3; the D gene is possibly TRBD1 (5 bases). V shed 5 bases and J shed 2 bases, with 11 bases lying between them. Looked up from germline, CDR1 is SGHTA and CDR2 is FQGTGA. The length of the CDR3 is 14 residues. For the CDR3, the DNA is TGTGCCAGCAGCCCCGTAGGGGCCACAGATACGCAGTATTTT. The encoded protein is CASSPVGATDTQYF.

J is TRBJ2-7 and V is TRBV6-1, with D possibly matching TRBD1 (7 bases). This CDR3 contains 15 residues. Germline V gene data show CDR1 as MNHNS and CDR2 as SASEGT. V gave up 3 bases and J gave up 4 bases, with 16 bases separating them. This CDR3 is CASSDRGTDTYEQYF. The CDR3 bases are TGTGCCAGCAGTGACCGCGGGACAGATACTTACGAGCAGTACTTC.